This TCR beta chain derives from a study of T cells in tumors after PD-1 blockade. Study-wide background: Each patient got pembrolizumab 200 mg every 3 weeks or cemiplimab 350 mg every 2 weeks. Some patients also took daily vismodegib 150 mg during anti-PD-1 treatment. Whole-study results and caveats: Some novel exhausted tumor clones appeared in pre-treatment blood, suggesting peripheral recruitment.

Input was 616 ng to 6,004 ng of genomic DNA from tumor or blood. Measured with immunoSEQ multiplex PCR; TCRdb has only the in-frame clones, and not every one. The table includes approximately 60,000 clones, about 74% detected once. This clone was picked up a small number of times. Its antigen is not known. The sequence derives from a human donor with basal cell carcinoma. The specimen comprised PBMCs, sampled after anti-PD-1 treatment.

CDR3: CASSFIAGGHEQFF. CDR3 coding DNA: TGTGCCAGCAGCTTTATAGCGGGGGGCCATGAGCAGTTCTTC. This chain links TRBV5-6 with TRBJ2-1; 10 nucleotides agree with TRBD2. Germline-derived CDR1 and CDR2 are SGHDT and YYEEEE. J lost 8 bases, V lost 2 bases, and 4 bases had no gene match. This CDR3 region has 14 residues.